This T cell receptor (beta chain) was recovered during a study of beta chain features in type 1 diabetes. General study findings and limits: Type 1 diabetes patients had TCRB CDR3s that were shorter (moderately but significantly so) in all four CD4+ subsets. Individuals with type 1 diabetes displayed fewer insertions and more deletions at VDJ junctions.

Only a few counts were recorded for this clone. What it binds is not known. CD4+ naive, central memory, regulatory and stem cell-like memory subsets were isolated by sorting on CD45RO/CCR7/CD25/CD127/CD95/CD27. Reverse transcribing all isolated RNA meant expressed TCRB transcripts were sequenced. The table came from immunoSEQ multiplex PCR; TCRdb's copy has only in-frame clones and leaves some out. The sample has some 900,000 clones, under 20% seen once. CDR3 length: 13 amino acids. Germline V gives CDR1 SGHDT, CDR2 YYEEEE. Trimming stripped 3 bases from V and 8 bases from J, with 14 bases between. Specimen: naive CD4+ T cells from blood. The source is a woman aged 18-29 years in good health. V is TRBV5-6 and J is TRBJ2-5; D not resolved. In DNA form, the CDR3 reads TGTGCCAGCAGCTATGATGTCCCTGGCACCCAGTACTTC. It codes for CASSYDVPGTQYF.